The TCR beta chain described here comes from a study of metastatic and nonmetastatic thyroid tumors. Overall study: Patients with malignant and benign thyroid disease provided blood and tumor or nodule tissue, whose repertoires were compared. Points from the study as a whole: Malignant tumors reportedly showed significantly higher TCR beta diversity than benign nodules in both blood and tumor.

Treatment of any kind had been given to no patient before thyroid surgery. The germline V gene encodes CDR1 LNHDA and CDR2 SQIVND (reference sequence). This CDR3 has 15 residues. J lost 8 bases, V lost 5 bases, and 3 bases had no gene match. This clone was recorded at least ten times. Its antigen is still unknown. In the original processing: The study's classifier, a distant-metastasis tool for papillary thyroid cancer, was built using CDR3 differences across clinicopathological groups. TCRdb redid the clone calls on the PCR reads using MiXCR. For this entry, the V and J calls and clone size follow TCRdb and not the study's own pipeline. The sample lists about 85,000 clones; 8% to 9.5% were seen once.

V gene TRBV19 combines with J gene TRBJ2-1; 16 bases fit TRBD2. The sequence derives from a female donor with papillary thyroid cancer or a benign thyroid nodule (not recorded which). Some clones in this sample may be carry-over from other donors' samples. The sequenced sample consisted of blood. The CDR3 here is CASSPGLAGGDEQFF. The CDR3 DNA is TGTGCCAGTAGTCCGGGACTAGCGGGGGGGGATGAGCAGTTCTTC.